In this sample, the clone carrying this T cell receptor beta chain is medium-sized. The authors seeded around 200,000 CFSE-labeled responder cells together with around 200,000 irradiated stimulator cells tagged with violet dye. This entry is derived from a study of graft-versus-host responses after intestinal transplantation. Sequencing used immunoSEQ multiplex PCR; TCRdb keeps in-frame clones, though not all of them. The sample consists of over 8,500 clones, more than 25% of them appearing once. V was cut by 8 bases and J by 5 bases, with 15 bases left in between. CDR3 size: 14 residues. Germline V gives CDR1 WSHSY, CDR2 SAAADI.

The input for sequencing was alloreactive CD8+ T cells from a mixed lymphocyte reaction culture, taken before intestinal transplant. Regarding subset: CFSE-low proliferating T cells sorted from approximately 6-day pre-transplant mixed lymphocyte reaction (GvH or HvG direction). This chain connects TRBV10-2 to TRBJ2-2, with D possibly TRBD2 on 5 matching bases. This clonotype originated in a human patient who received an intestinal transplant. Here the CDR3 reads CASSYGVITGELFF. CDR3 bases: TGCGCCAGCTCCTACGGGGTGATTACCGGGGAGCTGTTTTTT.